This entry is about one TCR beta chain. What it binds is unknown. The sample comes from a study of cytomegalovirus exposure and HLA in healthy donors. Whole-study results and caveats: Under in vitro conditions, three CMV-associated chains were confirmed as specific for CMV antigens. Some V segments, including TRBV6-2 and TRBV6-3, were excluded as indistinguishable.

Both 60 Vbeta primers and 13 Jbeta primers went into the PCR. Libraries were prepared by immunoSEQ multiplex PCR; TCRdb keeps only in-frame clonotypes and omits some of them. Of 150,000 to 200,000 clones in the sample, 75% to 80% were seen once. Per the germline V gene, CDR1 is SEHNR and CDR2 is FQNEAQ (reference sequence). The CDR3 runs to 16 residues. Trimming took 5 bases from V and 4 from J; bases not matched to a gene: 7. The TCR comes from a woman in her thirties or forties in good health and CMV-seronegative. Sequenced: PBMCs. The chain links TRBV7-9 to TRBJ2-3; 12 nucleotides align to TRBD2. This CDR3 reads CASSLGLAGFSDTQYF. CDR3 DNA sequence: TGTGCCAGCAGCCTCGGACTAGCGGGGTTTTCAGATACGCAGTATTTT.